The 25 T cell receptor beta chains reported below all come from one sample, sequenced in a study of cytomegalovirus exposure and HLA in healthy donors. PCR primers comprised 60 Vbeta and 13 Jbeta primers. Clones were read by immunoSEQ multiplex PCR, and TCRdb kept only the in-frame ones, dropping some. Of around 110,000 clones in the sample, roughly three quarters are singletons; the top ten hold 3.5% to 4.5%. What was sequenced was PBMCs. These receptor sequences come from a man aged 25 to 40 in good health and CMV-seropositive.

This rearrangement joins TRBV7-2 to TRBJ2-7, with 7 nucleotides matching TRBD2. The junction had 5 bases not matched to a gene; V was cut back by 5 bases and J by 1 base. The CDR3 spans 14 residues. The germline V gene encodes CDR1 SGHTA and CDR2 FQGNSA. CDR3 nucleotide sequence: TGTGCCAGCAGCCTGGGACTATCTTCCTACGAGCAGTACTTC. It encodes CASSLGLSSYEQYF.

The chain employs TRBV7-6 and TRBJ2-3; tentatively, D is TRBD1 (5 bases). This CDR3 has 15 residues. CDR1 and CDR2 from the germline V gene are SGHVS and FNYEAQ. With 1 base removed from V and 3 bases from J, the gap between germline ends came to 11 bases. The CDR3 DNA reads TGTGCCAGCAGCTTAGTGTGGCAGGGAACAGATACGCAGTATTTT. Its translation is CASSLVWQGTDTQYF.

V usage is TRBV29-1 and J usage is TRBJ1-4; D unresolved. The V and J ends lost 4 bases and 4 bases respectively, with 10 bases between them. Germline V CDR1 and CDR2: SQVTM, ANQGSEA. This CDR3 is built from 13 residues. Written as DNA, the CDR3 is TGCAGCGTTGGTTGGCGGCTTAATGAAAAACTGTTTTTT. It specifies CSVGWRLNEKLFF.

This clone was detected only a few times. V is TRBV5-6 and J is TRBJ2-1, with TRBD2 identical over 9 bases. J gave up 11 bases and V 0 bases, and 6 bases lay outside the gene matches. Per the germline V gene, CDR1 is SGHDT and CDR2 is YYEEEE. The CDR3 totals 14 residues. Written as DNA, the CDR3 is TGTGCCAGCAGCTTGGTATCTAGCGGGACCAAGCAGTTCTTC. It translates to CASSLVSSGTKQFF.

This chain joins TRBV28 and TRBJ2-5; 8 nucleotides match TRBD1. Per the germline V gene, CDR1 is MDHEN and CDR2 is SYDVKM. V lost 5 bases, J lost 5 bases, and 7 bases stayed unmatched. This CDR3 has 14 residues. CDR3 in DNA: TGTGCCAGCAGTCAGGCAGGGGGCTTGGAGACCCAGTACTTC. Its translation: CASSQAGGLETQYF.

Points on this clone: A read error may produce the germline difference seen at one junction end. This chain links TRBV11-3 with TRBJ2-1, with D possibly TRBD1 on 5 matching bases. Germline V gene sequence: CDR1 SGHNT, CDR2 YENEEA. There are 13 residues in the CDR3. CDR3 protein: CASSGLGANEQLF. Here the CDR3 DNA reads TGTGCCAGCAGCGGCTTAGGGGCCAATGAGCAGCTCTTC.

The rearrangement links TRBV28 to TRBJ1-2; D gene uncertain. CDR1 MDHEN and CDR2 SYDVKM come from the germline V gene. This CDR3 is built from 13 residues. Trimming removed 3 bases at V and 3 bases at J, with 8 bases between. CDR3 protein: CASSLVQYYGYTF. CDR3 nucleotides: TGTGCCAGCAGTTTGGTTCAGTACTATGGCTACACCTTC.

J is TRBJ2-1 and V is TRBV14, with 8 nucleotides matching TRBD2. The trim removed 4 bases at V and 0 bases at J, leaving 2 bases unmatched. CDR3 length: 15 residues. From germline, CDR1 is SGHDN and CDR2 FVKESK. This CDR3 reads CASSRAGGSYNEQFF. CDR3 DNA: TGTGCCAGCAGCCGTGCGGGGGGCTCCTACAATGAGCAGTTCTTC.

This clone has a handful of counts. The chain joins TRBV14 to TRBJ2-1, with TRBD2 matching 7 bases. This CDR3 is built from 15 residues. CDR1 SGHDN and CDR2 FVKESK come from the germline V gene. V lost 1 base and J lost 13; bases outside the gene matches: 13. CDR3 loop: CASSQVRLAGDSQFF. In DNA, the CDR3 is TGTGCCAGCAGCCAAGTTAGGTTGGCGGGAGATTCACAGTTCTTC.

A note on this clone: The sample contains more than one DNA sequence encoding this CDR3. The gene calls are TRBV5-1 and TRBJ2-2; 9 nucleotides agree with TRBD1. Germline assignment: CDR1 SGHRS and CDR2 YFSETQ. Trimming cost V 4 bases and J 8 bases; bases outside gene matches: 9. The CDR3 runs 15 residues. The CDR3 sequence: CASSKQGARTGELFF. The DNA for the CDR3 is TGCGCCAGCAGCAAACAGGGGGCGCGCACTGGGGAGCTGTTTTTT.

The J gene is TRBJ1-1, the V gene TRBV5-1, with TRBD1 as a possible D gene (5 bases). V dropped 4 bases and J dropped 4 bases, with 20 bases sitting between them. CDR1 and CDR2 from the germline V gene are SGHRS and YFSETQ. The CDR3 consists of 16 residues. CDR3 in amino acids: CASSQSPRETGTEAFF. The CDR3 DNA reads TGCGCCAGCAGCCAAAGCCCCAGGGAAACAGGCACTGAAGCTTTCTTT.

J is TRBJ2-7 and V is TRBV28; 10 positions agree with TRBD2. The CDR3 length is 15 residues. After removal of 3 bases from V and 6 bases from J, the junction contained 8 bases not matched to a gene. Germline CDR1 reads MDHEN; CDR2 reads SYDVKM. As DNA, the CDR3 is TGTGCCAGCAGTTTGAGCGGAGCGGGAGGGACCGAGCAGTACTTC. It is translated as CASSLSGAGGTEQYF.

CDR3 sequence (DNA): TGTGCCAGCCCAGGGGGCAGGGGTTTTCGTAACACTGAAGCTTTCTTT. Its protein is CASPGGRGFRNTEAFF. The chain uses TRBV2 and TRBJ1-1; TRBD1 agrees at 8 bases. The ends lost 8 bases at V and 2 bases at J; junction bases unmatched: 13. The CDR3 length is 16 residues. Germline values: CDR1 SNHLY, CDR2 FYNNEI.

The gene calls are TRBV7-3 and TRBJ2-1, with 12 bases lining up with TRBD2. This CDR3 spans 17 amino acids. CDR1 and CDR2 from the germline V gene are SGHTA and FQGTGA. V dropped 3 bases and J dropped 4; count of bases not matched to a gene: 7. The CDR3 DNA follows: TGTGCCAGCAGCTTCAGACTAGCGGGAGATGTTTACAATGAGCAGTTCTTC. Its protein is CASSFRLAGDVYNEQFF.

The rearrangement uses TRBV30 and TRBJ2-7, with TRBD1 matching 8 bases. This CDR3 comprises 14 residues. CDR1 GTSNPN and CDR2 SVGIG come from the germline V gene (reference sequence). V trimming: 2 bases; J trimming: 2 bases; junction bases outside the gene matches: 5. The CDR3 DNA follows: TGTGCCTGGAGTACGGGGACAGGAGCCTACGAGCAGTACTTC. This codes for CAWSTGTGAYEQYF.

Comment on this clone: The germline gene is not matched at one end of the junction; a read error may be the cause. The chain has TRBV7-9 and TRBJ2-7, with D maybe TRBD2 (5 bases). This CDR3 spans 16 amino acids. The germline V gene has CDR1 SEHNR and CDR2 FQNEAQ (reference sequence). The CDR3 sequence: CSSSLMPDRRGNEQYF. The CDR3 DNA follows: TGTTCCAGCAGCCTAATGCCGGACCGCCGGGGTAACGAGCAGTACTTC.

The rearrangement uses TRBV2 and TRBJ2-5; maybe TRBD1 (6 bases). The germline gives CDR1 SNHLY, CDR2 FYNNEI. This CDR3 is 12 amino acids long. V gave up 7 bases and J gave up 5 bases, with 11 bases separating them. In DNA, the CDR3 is TGTGCCAGCAAAAGGCAGGGGGAGACCCAGTACTTC. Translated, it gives CASKRQGETQYF.

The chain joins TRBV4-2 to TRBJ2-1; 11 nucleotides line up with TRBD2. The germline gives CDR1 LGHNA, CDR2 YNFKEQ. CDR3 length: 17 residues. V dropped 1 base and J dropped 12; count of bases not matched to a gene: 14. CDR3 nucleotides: TGTGCCAGCAGCCAAGTAGGATCGGGTCTAGCGGGGGGTAGGCAGTTCTTC. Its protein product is CASSQVGSGLAGGRQFF.

CDR3 in DNA: TGTGCCAGCAGACCGGACAGGTACTCATCCTACGAGCAGTACTTC. This codes for CASRPDRYSSYEQYF. The chain combines TRBV6-1 with TRBJ2-7; 7 bases line up with TRBD1. Germline-derived CDR1 and CDR2 are MNHNS and SASEGT. Trimming took 6 bases from V and 1 from J; bases not matched to a gene: 9. The length of the CDR3 is 15 residues.

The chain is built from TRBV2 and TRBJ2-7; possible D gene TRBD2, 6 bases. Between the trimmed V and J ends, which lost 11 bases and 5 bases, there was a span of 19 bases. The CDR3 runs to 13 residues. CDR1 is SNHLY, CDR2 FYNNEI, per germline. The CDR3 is CAGGQGGPDEQYF. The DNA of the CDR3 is TGTGCCGGCGGGCAGGGAGGTCCTGACGAGCAGTACTTC.

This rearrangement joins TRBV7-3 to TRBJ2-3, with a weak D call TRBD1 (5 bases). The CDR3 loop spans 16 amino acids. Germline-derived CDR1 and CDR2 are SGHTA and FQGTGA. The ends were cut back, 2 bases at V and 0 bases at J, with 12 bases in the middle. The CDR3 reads CASSLGAQRSTDTQYF. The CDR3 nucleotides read TGTGCCAGCAGCTTAGGGGCCCAAAGGAGCACAGATACGCAGTATTTT.

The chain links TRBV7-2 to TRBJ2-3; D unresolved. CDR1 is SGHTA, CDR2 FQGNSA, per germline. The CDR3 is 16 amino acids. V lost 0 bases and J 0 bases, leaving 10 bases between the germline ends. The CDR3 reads CASSLAGPPSTDTQYF. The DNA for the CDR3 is TGTGCCAGCAGCTTAGCTGGGCCTCCTAGCACAGATACGCAGTATTTT.

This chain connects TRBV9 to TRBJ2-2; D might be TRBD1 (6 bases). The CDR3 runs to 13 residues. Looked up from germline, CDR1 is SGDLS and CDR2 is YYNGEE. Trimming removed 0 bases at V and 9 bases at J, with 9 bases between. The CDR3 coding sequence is TGTGCCAGCAGCGTAGACGACAGGAGGGAGCTGTTTTTT. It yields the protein CASSVDDRRELFF.

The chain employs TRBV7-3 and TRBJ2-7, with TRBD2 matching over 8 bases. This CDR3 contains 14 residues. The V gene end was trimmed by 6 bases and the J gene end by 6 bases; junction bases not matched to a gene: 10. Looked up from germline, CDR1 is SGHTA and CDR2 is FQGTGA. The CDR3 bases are TGTGCCAGCAGTTTTGCGGGGGGAGGGTCCGAGCAGTACTTC. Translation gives CASSFAGGGSEQYF. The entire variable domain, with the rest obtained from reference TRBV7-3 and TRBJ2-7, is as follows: GAGVSQTPSNKVTEKGKYVELRCDPISGHTALYWYRQSLGQGPEFLIYFQGTGAADDSGLPNDRFFAVRPEGSVSTLKIQRTERGDSAVYLCASSFAGGGSEQYFGPGTRLTVT.

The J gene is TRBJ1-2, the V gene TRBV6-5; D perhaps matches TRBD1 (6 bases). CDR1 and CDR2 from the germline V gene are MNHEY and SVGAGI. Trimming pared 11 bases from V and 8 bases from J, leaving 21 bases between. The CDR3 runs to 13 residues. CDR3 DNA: TGTGCCGTATTGCGGGGGGGGGCTATCGGCTACACCTTC. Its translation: CAVLRGGAIGYTF.